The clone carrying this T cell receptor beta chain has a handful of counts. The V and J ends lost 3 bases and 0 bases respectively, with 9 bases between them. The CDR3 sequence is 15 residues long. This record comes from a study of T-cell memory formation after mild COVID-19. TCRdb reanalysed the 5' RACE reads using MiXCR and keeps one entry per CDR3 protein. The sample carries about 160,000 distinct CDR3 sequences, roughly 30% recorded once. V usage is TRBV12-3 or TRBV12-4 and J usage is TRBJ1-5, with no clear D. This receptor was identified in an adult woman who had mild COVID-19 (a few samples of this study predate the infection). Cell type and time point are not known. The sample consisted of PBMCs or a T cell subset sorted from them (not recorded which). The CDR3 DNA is TGTGCCAGCAGTTTGGCGGGCAGTAGCAATCAGCCCCAGCATTTT. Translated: CASSLAGSSNQPQHF.